This T cell receptor (beta chain) was profiled in a study of cytomegalovirus exposure and HLA in healthy donors. The primer mix had 60 Vbeta and 13 Jbeta primers. Profiling relied on immunoSEQ multiplex PCR, and the TCRdb table lists in-frame clones only, not all of them. Among fewer than 200,000 clones listed, around 80% were seen once. Germline V lookup: CDR1 MNHEY, CDR2 SMNVEV (reference sequence). J gave up 4 bases and V 3 bases, and 2 bases lay outside the gene matches. This CDR3 comprises 14 residues. The V and J genes are TRBV27 and TRBJ2-5; 10 bases fit TRBD2. Sequenced sample: PBMCs. The sequence derives from a girl aged 2-10 years in good health and CMV-seropositive. CDR3 amino acids: CASSLVAGGETQYF. CDR3 DNA: TGTGCCAGCAGTTTGGTAGCGGGAGGAGAGACCCAGTACTTC.